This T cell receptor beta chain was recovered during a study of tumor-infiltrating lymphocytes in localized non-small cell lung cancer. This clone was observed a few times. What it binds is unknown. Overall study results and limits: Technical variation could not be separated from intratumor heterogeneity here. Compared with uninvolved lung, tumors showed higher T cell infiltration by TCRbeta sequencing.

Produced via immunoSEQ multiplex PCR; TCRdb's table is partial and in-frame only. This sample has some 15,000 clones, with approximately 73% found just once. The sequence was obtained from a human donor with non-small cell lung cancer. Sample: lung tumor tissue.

CDR3 nucleotide sequence: TGTGCCAGTAGCAATTCGGGGACCCAGTACTTC. It translates to CASSNSGTQYF. The chain combines TRBV19 with TRBJ2-5; no firm D call. Germline V gene lookup returns CDR1 LNHDA and CDR2 SQIVND (reference sequence). The CDR3 has 11 amino acids. With 6 bases removed from V and 7 bases from J, the gap between germline ends came to 9 bases. Complete variable domain (other parts from reference TRBV19 and TRBJ2-5): DGGITQSPKYLFRKEGQNVTLSCEQNLNHDAMYWYRQDPGQGLRLIYYSQIVNDFQKGDIAEGYSVSREKKESFPLTVTSAQKNPTAFYLCASSNSGTQYFGPGTRLLVL.